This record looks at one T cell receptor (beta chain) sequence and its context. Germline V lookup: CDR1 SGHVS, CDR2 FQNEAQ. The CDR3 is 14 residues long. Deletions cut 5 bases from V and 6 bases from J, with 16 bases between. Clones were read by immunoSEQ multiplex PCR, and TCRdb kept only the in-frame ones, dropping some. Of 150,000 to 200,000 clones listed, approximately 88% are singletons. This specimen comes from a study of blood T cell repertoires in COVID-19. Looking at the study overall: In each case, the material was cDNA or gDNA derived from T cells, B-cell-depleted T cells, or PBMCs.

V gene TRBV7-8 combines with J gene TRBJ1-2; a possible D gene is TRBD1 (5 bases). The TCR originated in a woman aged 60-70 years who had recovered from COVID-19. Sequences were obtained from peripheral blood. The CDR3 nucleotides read TGTGCCAGCAGCCCCCGACAGAACGTCAATGGCTACACCTTC. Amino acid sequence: CASSPRQNVNGYTF.